A single sample gave rise to the 30 T cell receptor delta chains below, sequenced in a study of gamma-delta chains in newborns, infants, children. TCRdb re-analyzed the reads via CATT. Among just under 5,000 delta-chain clones listed, about 3.5% were seen once. The source material was blood. These TCRs come from a child who was a newborn, infant or young child, either healthy, febrile or measles-vaccinated (not recorded which).

The chain links TRAV29/DV5 to TRDJ2; the match to TRDD3 covers 12 bases. V lost 0 bases and J lost 4; bases outside the gene matches: 10. CDR3 length: 18 residues. Germline lookup yields CDR1 NSMFDY and CDR2 ISSIKDK. CDR3 nucleotides: TGTGCAGCAAGCGTTGTCTGGGGGATACGCGTAGGGACAGCACAACTCTTCTTT. It specifies CAASVVWGIRVGTAQLFF. The complete variable domain, with remaining parts taken from reference TRAV29/DV5 and TRDJ2, reads DQQVKQNSPSLSVQEGRISILNCDYTNSMFDYFLWYKKYPAEGPTFLISISSIKDKNEDGRFTVFLNKSAKHLSLHIVPSQPGDSAVYFCAASVVWGIRVGTAQLFFGKGTQLIVEP.

This clone was detected a few times. The chain joins TRDV1 to TRDJ1, with 8 bases aligning to TRDD3. CDR1 and CDR2 from the germline V gene are TSWWSYY and QGS. With 0 bases clipped from V and 2 bases from J, the junction kept 14 bases outside the gene matches. The CDR3 consists of 19 residues. CDR3 loop: CALGELAYPLGAFTDKLIF. The DNA for the CDR3 is TGTGCTCTTGGGGAACTGGCCTACCCACTGGGGGCCTTTACCGATAAACTCATCTTT.

This clone was counted only a few times. J is TRDJ1 and V is TRDV1, with 9 bases that match TRDD3. CDR1 and CDR2 (germline): TSWWSYY, QGS. With 3 bases clipped from V and 4 bases from J, the junction kept 18 bases outside the gene matches. This CDR3 has 19 amino acids. CDR3 region: CALGESLSCNWGYGDKLIF. As DNA, the CDR3 is TGTGCTCTTGGGGAGTCCCTTTCCTGCAACTGGGGATACGGCGATAAACTCATCTTT.

This clone is judged medium-sized. J is TRDJ3 and V is TRDV2; 7 bases agree with TRDD3. Germline V gene lookup returns CDR1 GEAIGNYY and CDR2 EKD. The CDR3 loop spans 17 amino acids. V shed 0 bases and J 0 bases; nucleotides not matched to a gene: 1. The CDR3 DNA reads TGTGCCTGTGACACCGTGGGGGACTCCTGGGACACCCGACAGATGTTTTTC. Protein product: CACDTVGDSWDTRQMFF.

This rearrangement joins TRDV2 to TRDJ3, with TRDD3 as a possible D gene (5 bases). Germline lookup yields CDR1 GEAIGNYY and CDR2 EKD. Trimming left V 0 bases short and J 0 bases short, with 11 bases between. This CDR3 spans 18 amino acids. The CDR3 DNA sequence: TGTGCCTGTGACACCGCTGGGCCAAACTCCTGGGACACCCGACAGATGTTTTTC. Its protein product is CACDTAGPNSWDTRQMFF.

The rearrangement joins TRDV2 to TRDJ3, with 12 bases matching TRDD3. The CDR3 runs to 21 residues. The V and J ends lost 0 bases and 2 bases, in that order; junction bases with no gene match: 10. The germline V gene encodes CDR1 GEAIGNYY and CDR2 EKD. CDR3 region: CACDTAGTGGYRTWDTRQMFF. DNA for the CDR3: TGTGCCTGTGACACCGCGGGTACTGGGGGATACCGCACCTGGGACACCCGACAGATGTTTTTC.

This clone was counted a few times. The rearrangement links TRDV1 to TRDJ1, with TRDD3 matching 11 bases. The CDR3 length is 18 residues. Germline CDR1 reads TSWWSYY; CDR2 reads QGS. Germline trimming cut 3 bases from V and 0 bases from J; bases unmatched to any gene: 9. The CDR3 DNA is TGTGCTCTTGGGGACCTAGCTGGGGGATACTCTTACACCGATAAACTCATCTTT. It specifies CALGDLAGGYSYTDKLIF.

This clone is medium-sized by share. This chain's CDR3 is CACDVWGTTAQLFF. The CDR3 bases are TGTGCCTGTGACGTCTGGGGGACGACAGCACAACTCTTCTTT. The V gene is TRDV2, the J gene TRDJ2; 8 nucleotides align to TRDD3. The germline V gene has CDR1 GEAIGNYY and CDR2 EKD. This CDR3 is 14 amino acids long. J lost 4 bases, V lost 3 bases, and 3 bases had no gene match.

In the case of this clone: It differs at one base from a far larger clone, so likely a read error. This specimen includes other DNA sequences encoding the same CDR3. V and J are TRDV2 and TRDJ1, with 7 bases lining up with TRDD3. CDR1 and CDR2 from the germline V gene are GEAIGNYY and EKD. This CDR3 comprises 13 residues. CDR3 loop: CACDTWGTDKLIF. DNA of the CDR3: TGCGCCTGTGACACCTGGGGGACCGATAAACTCATCTTT.

In the case of this clone: At one of its ends the junction is not consistent with the germline gene, which may arise from a read error. Distinct nucleotide sequences in the sample also encode this CDR3. J is TRDJ3 and V is TRDV2; TRDD3 matches 8 bases. This CDR3 comprises 18 residues. The germline CDR1 and CDR2 sequences are GEAIGNYY and EKD. CDR3 bases: TGTGCCTGCGACACGGCTGGGGGAAGCTCCTGGGACACCCGACAGATGTTTTTC. It codes for CACDTAGGSSWDTRQMFF.

This clone was seen a few times. V and J are TRDV2 and TRDJ2, with 12 bases fitting TRDD3. The CDR3 loop spans 19 amino acids. Unmatched junction bases numbered 8, after V lost 1 base and J lost 0 bases. CDR1 GEAIGNYY and CDR2 EKD come from the germline V gene. DNA for the CDR3: TGTGCCTGTGACACTTTACTGGGGGATACAGAGTCTTTGACAGCACAACTCTTCTTT. Its protein product is CACDTLLGDTESLTAQLFF.

This clone was counted between two and nine times. A clone one base away is much larger, so this may be a read error. This sample includes further DNA sequences coding for the same CDR3. The chain recombines TRDV2 with TRDJ3, with 9 bases lining up with TRDD3. After removal of 3 bases from V and 0 bases from J, the junction contained 5 bases not matched to a gene. CDR1 is GEAIGNYY and CDR2 is EKD in the germline V gene. The CDR3 sequence is 18 residues long. In DNA, the CDR3 is TGTGCCTGTGACGTACTGGGGGAGAGCTCCTGGGACACCCGACAGATGTTTTTC. The encoded protein is CACDVLGESSWDTRQMFF.

No V gene call was produced; the J gene was TRDJ1; the table's TRDD3 call for D was not verified on the DNA. The CDR3 length is 20 residues. This chain's CDR3 is CALGELGWDFLRGTADKLIF. The CDR3 DNA is TGTGCTCTTGGGGAACTAGGCTGGGACTTCCTACGGGGTACCGCCGATAAACTCATCTTT.

This clone was seen more than once but under ten times. The V call is TRDV1, the J call TRDJ1; D uncertain. V was cut by 1 base and J by 3 bases, with 18 bases left in between. The CDR3 loop spans 17 amino acids. From germline, CDR1 is TSWWSYY and CDR2 QGS. Written as DNA, the CDR3 is TGTGCTCTTGGGGAACCCTCCCCTAAGAGGCCCCCCGATAAACTCATCTTT. This codes for CALGEPSPKRPPDKLIF.

This clone was seen more than once but under ten times. The chain recombines TRAV29/DV5 with TRDJ1; a possible D gene is TRDD3 (7 bases). The CDR3 length is 22 residues. Germline lookup yields CDR1 NSMFDY and CDR2 ISSIKDK. Trimming stripped 2 bases from V and 0 bases from J, with 35 bases between. The CDR3 is CAARVFLPPLGGGIRYTDKLIF. CDR3 DNA: TGTGCAGCAAGGGTTTTCCTTCCCCCTCTCGGAGGGGGGATCCGATACACCGATAAACTCATCTTT.

Here the J gene is TRDJ1 and the V gene is not called; TRDD3 is the table's D call, not checked against the DNA. This CDR3 has 21 residues. The CDR3: CALGDRPSYDWGQKHADKLIF. The CDR3 DNA reads TGTGCTCTTGGGGACAGGCCTTCCTACGACTGGGGGCAAAAACACGCCGATAAACTCATCTTT.

This clone was detected a few times. This chain links TRDV2 with TRDJ3, with 9 positions matching TRDD3. CDR3 length equals 19 residues. Unmatched junction bases numbered 8, after V lost 3 bases and J lost 0 bases. Germline-derived CDR1 and CDR2 are GEAIGNYY and EKD. The DNA of the CDR3 is TGTGCCTGTGACGCTCTGGGGGATCCAAGCTCCTGGGACACCCGACAGATGTTTTTC. Translation: CACDALGDPSSWDTRQMFF.

This clone was detected a few times. CDR3 residues: CALGEGTFLQRSPYTDKLIF. For the CDR3, the DNA is TGTGCTCTTGGGGAAGGAACCTTCCTACAACGTAGTCCGTACACCGATAAACTCATCTTT. V usage is TRDV1 and J usage is TRDJ1; 9 bases match TRDD2. Per the germline V gene, CDR1 is TSWWSYY and CDR2 is QGS. This CDR3 contains 20 residues. V shed 2 bases, J shed 0 bases, and the junction held 16 bases outside the gene matches.

The chain is built from TRDV2 and TRDJ1; 9 bases match TRDD3. Per germline, CDR1 GEAIGNYY and CDR2 EKD. Trimming at V came to 4 bases and at J to 2 bases, leaving 4 bases not matched to a gene. The CDR3 is made up of 14 amino acids. CDR3: CACDNLGDTDKLIF. The CDR3 bases are TGTGCCTGTGATAATCTGGGGGATACCGATAAACTCATCTTT.

The genes are TRDV1 and TRDJ1; 9 bases agree with TRDD3. This CDR3 region has 21 residues. In germline, CDR1 is TSWWSYY, CDR2 QGS. V trimming: 2 bases; J trimming: 7 bases; junction bases outside the gene matches: 26. The CDR3 bases are TGTGCTCTTGGGGAAATGGGTGGTTCTACGCGGTACTGGGGGACCAGAGGTAAACTCATCTTT. This sequence encodes CALGEMGGSTRYWGTRGKLIF.

J is TRDJ1 and V is TRDV2, with TRDD3 identical over 11 bases. The length of the CDR3 is 15 residues. The germline CDR1 and CDR2 sequences are GEAIGNYY and EKD. V dropped 0 bases and J dropped 1; count of bases not matched to a gene: 0. CDR3 nucleotide sequence: TGTGCCTGTGACACCTGGGGGATACGCACCGATAAACTCATCTTT. Protein sequence: CACDTWGIRTDKLIF.

This clone rates as medium-sized. The chain combines TRDV2 with TRDJ1, with 10 bases lining up with TRDD3. The CDR3 runs 17 residues. V gave up 1 base and J gave up 0 bases; unmatched junction bases: 7. Germline V CDR1 and CDR2: GEAIGNYY, EKD. CDR3 sequence (DNA): TGTGCCTGTGACACGTACTGGGGGATTCCGTACACCGATAAACTCATCTTT. Its translation: CACDTYWGIPYTDKLIF.

Worth noting for this clone: A much larger clone sits a single nucleotide away, making a read error possible. The chain has TRDV2 and TRDJ3; TRDD3 is a possible D gene (6 bases). This CDR3 is 18 amino acids long. Germline values: CDR1 GEAIGNYY, CDR2 EKD. DNA of the CDR3: TGTGCCTGTGACACCTTGGGGATCAGCTCCTGGGGCACCCGACAGATGTTTTTC. This encodes CACDTLGISSWGTRQMFF.

This clone was observed a few times. Within the sample, other DNA sequences also encode this same CDR3. V gene TRDV2 combines with J gene TRDJ3, with 11 bases that match TRDD3. Per germline, CDR1 GEAIGNYY and CDR2 EKD. The CDR3 sequence is 19 residues long. V lost 1 base, J lost 0 bases, and 4 bases stayed unmatched. This CDR3 reads CACDTGGYASSWDTRQMFF. In DNA, the CDR3 is TGTGCCTGTGACACTGGGGGATACGCGAGCTCCTGGGACACCCGACAGATGTTTTTC.

This clone came up a few times. The rearrangement links TRDV2 to TRDJ2; a possible D gene is TRDD3 (6 bases). Per the germline V gene, CDR1 is GEAIGNYY and CDR2 is EKD. Between the trimmed V and J ends, which lost 0 bases and 3 bases, there was a span of 10 bases. The CDR3 extends over 15 amino acids. This CDR3 is CACDTLRDMTAQLFF. The CDR3 region has the DNA TGTGCCTGTGACACCCTGAGGGATATGACAGCACAACTCTTCTTT.

This clone has only a few counts. Other DNA sequences in this specimen translate into the identical CDR3. In DNA, the CDR3 is TGTGCCTGTGACGTACTGGGGGATACTAGCTCCTGGGACACCCGACAGATGTTTTTC. It specifies CACDVLGDTSSWDTRQMFF. The genes are TRDV2 and TRDJ3, with 12 nucleotides matching TRDD3. The germline CDR1 and CDR2 sequences are GEAIGNYY and EKD. The CDR3 runs to 19 residues. V shed 3 bases and J 0 bases; nucleotides not matched to a gene: 5.

The chain carries TRDV2 and TRDJ3; TRDD3 aligns across 13 bases. Per the germline V gene, CDR1 is GEAIGNYY and CDR2 is EKD. The CDR3 loop spans 22 amino acids. Trimming took 3 bases from V and 0 from J; bases not matched to a gene: 13. The CDR3 loop is CACDAGRTGGYGSSWDTRQMFF. Here the CDR3 DNA reads TGTGCCTGTGACGCCGGGAGAACTGGGGGATACGGCAGCTCCTGGGACACCCGACAGATGTTTTTC.

This chain joins TRDV2 and TRDJ2; tentatively, D is TRDD3 (5 bases). Germline values: CDR1 GEAIGNYY, CDR2 EKD. Between the trimmed V and J ends, which lost 3 bases and 0 bases, there was a span of 19 bases. The CDR3 is 18 residues long. CDR3 sequence reads: CACDPVYWRPTLTAQLFF. In nucleotides, the CDR3 is TGTGCCTGTGACCCGGTTTACTGGAGGCCAACTTTGACAGCACAACTCTTCTTT.

This clone was seen only a few times. Compared with germline, one end of the junction differs, possibly owing to a read error. The chain combines TRDV2 with TRDJ3; 8 bases agree with TRDD3. The CDR3 loop spans 18 amino acids. In germline, CDR1 is GEAIGNYY, CDR2 EKD. For the CDR3, the DNA is TGTGCCTGTGACCCGCTACTGGGGGTCTCCTGGGACGCCCGACAGATGTTTTTC. Its protein is CACDPLLGVSWDARQMFF.

The CDR3 coding sequence is TGTGCCTGTGACACCGGGGGGATAACTCCATCCTGGGACACCCGACAGATGTTTTTC. Translated: CACDTGGITPSWDTRQMFF. This chain joins TRDV2 and TRDJ3; 8 bases match TRDD3. TCRdb leaves out the J gene; it was filled in here by matching the DNA to germline. Germline V gene lookup returns CDR1 GEAIGNYY and CDR2 EKD. V was pared by 0 bases and J by 1 base, with 7 bases of the junction left unmatched. CDR3 length: 19 amino acids.